This TCR beta chain was sequenced in a study of T cell responses to AZD1222 COVID-19 vaccine (dated by TCRdb to the early 2020s). In terms of the full investigation: A total of 230 to 250 trial participants underwent TCR sequencing, of whom roughly 210 had received two doses of AZD1222 and approximately 25 had received two doses of the MenACWY control vaccine. Trial participants were enrolled by age into 18-55, 56-69 and 70-plus year subgroups, with 148, 28 and 57 TCR-sequenced participants respectively. What the authors observed across the whole study: Because no day 14 peak-response samples were available, repertoires were characterized only after the peak T cell response. Vaccine-associated CD4 TCRs spanned the whole spike protein, with dominant responses in regions 160-218 and 743-854. Nearly half of unique spike-specific TCRs reportedly recognized epitopes outside regions mutated in the B.1.351 and B.1.1.7 variants. In the small 56-69-year group, the increase in depth fell short of significance, most likely because of low power. Participants were mostly white British, with more females than males. The authors suggested clonal diversity may have been underestimated. Spike-specific TCR breadth and depth rose significantly after two AZD1222 doses compared with day 0 and with MenACWY recipients. Conclusions about previously exposed vaccinees were limited because only six AZD1222 recipients were SARS-CoV-2 seropositive at baseline.

Reading the germline V gene gives CDR1 MNHEY and CDR2 SVGAGI. V is clipped by 2 bases and J by 0 bases, and the sequence between their germline boundaries is 8 bases long. Inclusive of the bounding cysteine and phenylalanine, the CDR3 is 15 residues long. The CDR3 DNA has 45 bases and is translated from base 1. This clone was detected only a few times. Its antigen target is currently unknown. Per-base qualities were not stored, and no clone one base away is much larger. The time point tag for this specimen amounts to: about 28 days (+/-7) after the second vaccine dose. AZD1222 recipients with second doses at about 4 weeks or about 12 weeks were pooled, because spike-specific TCR depth and breadth did not differ between schedules. Vaccinee samples were obtained from the UK trials COV001 and COV002, which included a single-blind randomized controlled phase 2/3 trial of AZD1222 (ChAdOx1 nCoV-19) in healthy adults. For TCRbeta chain sequencing, PBMC samples were collected from trial participants at day 0 and at day 28 after the second dose.

The CDR3 regions of human TCRbeta chains were subjected to immunosequencing. The study's processing was this. Repertoire TCRs were matched against a reference library of SARS-CoV-2-specific TCRs generated with the MIRA antigen-specificity platform. Breadth meant the fraction of unique TCRs that were SARS-CoV-2-associated, whereas depth meant the fraction of total T cells that were SARS-CoV-2-associated. Each spike-specific TCR was assigned to its reactive spike region and to a CD4 or CD8 class using the MIRA data. Log10-transformed breadth and depth values were compared by one-way ANOVA with Sidak's multiple comparisons tests. Held by TCRdb, this immuneACCESS table contains in-frame sequences only and omits some clones. Under half of the omission traces to an unresolved V gene where checked; the cause of the rest is unknown. For V, J and clone size, that table is used; D and trimming come from the DNA. A total of over 50,000 clones appear in this sample, approximately 80% of them only once. The ten largest clones represent 5% of the sample.

The sequencing used peripheral blood, collected 28 days after the second AZD1222 dose. The V and J segments used are TRBV6-5 and TRBJ1-3; a confident D gene designation cannot be given. This clonotype was obtained from an adult who received the AZD1222 COVID-19 vaccine. The nucleotides are TGTGCCAGCAGTTACGAGTCAGCCTCTGGAAACACCATATATTTT. Its amino acids are CASSYESASGNTIYF.